This T cell receptor beta chain was captured by sequencing in a study of blood T cell repertoires in COVID-19. Across the study: Samples came from the United States, Italy and Spain, spanning acute and convalescent COVID-19. Nucleic acid was either cDNA or gDNA, and it came from T cells, B-cell-depleted T cells, or PBMCs.

In the original analysis: Estimated nucleated cell counts came from reference gene primer amplification. The repertoire was sequenced with immunoSEQ multiplex PCR; TCRdb's copy has only in-frame clones and lacks some. V and J calls and clone size are copied from that table; D and trimming were computed from the DNA. This sample yields around 190,000 clones, of which 75% to 85% are seen a single time; around 13% belongs to the top ten. The CDR3 has 14 residues. Trimming removed 2 bases at V and 1 base at J, with 5 bases between. Germline values: CDR1 SGHTA, CDR2 FQGNSA. Material: peripheral blood. The source of this sequence is a human donor in a cohort sampled during active COVID-19. The gene calls are TRBV7-2 and TRBJ2-2, with D hard to call. The CDR3 reads CASSLPRNTGELFF. The CDR3 coding sequence is TGTGCCAGCAGCTTACCCCGGAACACCGGGGAGCTGTTTTTT.